Described below is a single T cell receptor beta chain sequence and its context. The sample holds one count of this clone. This clone's antigen is unknown. No base-level quality is on record; no much larger clone is a single base apart. V is reduced by 6 bases and J by 6 bases, leaving a spacing of 14 bases between them. The CDR3 runs 13 residues from the cysteine to the phenylalanine. Only CDR3 DNA is held: 39 bases, read in frame from base 1. CDR1 MGHRA and CDR2 YSYEKL are derived from the germline V gene. The sample comes from a study of T cell responses to AZD1222 COVID-19 vaccine (TCRdb year 2021). About the study as a whole: AZD1222 recipients whose second dose came at about 4 weeks and those whose second dose came at about 12 weeks were combined into one group, since spike-specific TCR depth and breadth did not differ between the two schedules. TCR sequencing was performed for 230 to 250 trial participants, of whom approximately 200 were given two doses of AZD1222 and some 25 were given two doses of MenACWY control vaccine. Trial participants were enrolled into age subgroups of 18-55, 56-69 and 70-plus years, which contained 148, 28 and 57 TCR-sequenced participants, respectively.

The full study reports these points: Reportedly, almost half of the unique spike-specific TCRs recognized epitopes lying outside the regions that are mutated in the B.1.351 and B.1.1.7 variants. Participants were mostly white British and included more females than males, and it was suggested by the authors that clonal diversity may have been underestimated. After two AZD1222 doses, both the breadth and the depth of spike-specific TCRs were significantly higher than at day 0 and than in MenACWY recipients. The vaccine-associated CD4 TCRs covered the entire spike protein, and the dominant responses fell in regions 160-218 and 743-854. Conclusions about previously exposed vaccinees are limited, since just 5 to 7 AZD1222 recipients were seropositive for SARS-CoV-2 at baseline. No day 14 peak-response samples were available, so repertoires were characterized only after the peak T cell response. The 56-69-year group was small, and its depth increase did not reach significance, likely because of low power.

The sample's time point label, in plain terms: baseline before first vaccination. The vaccinee samples were drawn from two UK trials, COV001 and COV002, one of which was a single-blind randomized controlled phase 2/3 trial testing AZD1222 (ChAdOx1 nCoV-19) in healthy adults. For TCRbeta chain sequencing, PBMC samples were collected from trial participants at day 0 and at day 28 after the second dose. The CDR3 regions of human TCRbeta chains were subjected to immunosequencing. The study's processing was this. Repertoire TCRs were checked for matches against a reference library of SARS-CoV-2-specific TCRs that had been generated using the MIRA antigen-specificity platform. Breadth was defined as the fraction of unique TCRs that were SARS-CoV-2-associated. Depth was defined as the fraction of total T cells that were SARS-CoV-2-associated. Using the MIRA data, each spike-specific TCR was assigned both to the spike region to which the TCR was reactive and to a CD4 or CD8 class. Log10-transformed breadth and depth values were compared by one-way ANOVA with Sidak's multiple comparisons tests. TCRdb stores this immuneACCESS table with in-frame sequences only. Part of the clones is absent; in the studies checked, under half of the shortfall reflects unresolved V genes, and no reason is known for the rest. V, J and clone size are taken as reported in that table, and D and trimming were inferred from the DNA itself. A total of fewer than 110,000 clones appear in this sample, approximately 90% of them only once. The leading ten clones occupy about 4.5% of the sample.

The clonotype was recovered from an adult in good health. Here the sequenced sample was peripheral blood, taken on day 0 of AZD1222 vaccination. This chain joins TRBV4-1 to TRBJ1-1; possibly the D gene is TRBD1, per 5 matching bases. The DNA sequence reads TGCGCCAGCAGTCACCCAGGGTGGGCTGAAGCTTTCTTT. This encodes CASSHPGWAEAFF.